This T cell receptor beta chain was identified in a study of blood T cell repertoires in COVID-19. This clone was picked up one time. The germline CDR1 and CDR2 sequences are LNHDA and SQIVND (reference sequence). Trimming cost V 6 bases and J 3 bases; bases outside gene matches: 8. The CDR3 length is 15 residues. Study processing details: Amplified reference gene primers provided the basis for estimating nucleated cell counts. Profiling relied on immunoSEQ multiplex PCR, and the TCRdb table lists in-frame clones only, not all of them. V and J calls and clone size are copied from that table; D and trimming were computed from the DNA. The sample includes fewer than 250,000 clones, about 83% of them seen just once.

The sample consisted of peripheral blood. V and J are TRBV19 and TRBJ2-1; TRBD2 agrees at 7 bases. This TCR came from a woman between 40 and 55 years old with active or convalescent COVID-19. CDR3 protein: CASSPYTSDYNEQFF. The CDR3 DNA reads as TGTGCCAGTAGCCCTTATACTAGCGACTACAATGAGCAGTTCTTC.